One TCR beta chain is described in this entry. The clone's antigen remains unknown. An end of the junction differs from the germline gene, which may be a read error. For sequencing of the TCRbeta CDR3 region, genomic DNA was extracted from the sorted cells. The immunoSEQ Assay was used for sequencing of TCRbeta CDR3 regions. TCRdb provides this immuneACCESS table in a form limited to in-frame rearrangements. Some clones are lacking; in checked studies, under half of them reflect an unresolved V gene, and why the rest are absent is not known. The sample has 67,000 or so clones on record, 88% of them singletons. The ten largest clones represent around 0.96% of the sample. The trial excluded patients who had a history of autoimmune disease or were on systemic immunosuppression. In every dose cohort, peripheral blood was drawn for TCR sequencing at baseline, cycle 4 day 1, and cycle 7 day 1. The samples were drawn from a first-in-human, open-label, multicenter phase I dose-escalation trial of ivuxolimab. Adults with locally advanced or metastatic head and neck squamous cell, hepatocellular, melanoma or renal cell carcinoma were enrolled in the trial. Before TCR sequencing, CD4+ T cells and CD8+ T cells from peripheral blood were sorted into separate populations.

The record originates from a study of OX40 agonist ivuxolimab in advanced cancers. Notes on the research overall: The costimulatory receptor OX40 (CD134) was targeted by ivuxolimab, a fully human IgG2 agonistic monoclonal antibody. Intravenous ivuxolimab was administered to patients every 2 weeks at six dose levels: 0.01, 0.1, 0.3, 1.5, 3 and 10 mg/kg. Among the roughly 52 dose-escalation patients, some 20 had hepatocellular carcinoma, approximately 15 melanoma, 9 renal cell carcinoma and 9 head and neck cancer. A male proportion of around 83% and a mean age of approximately 60 years, ranging from 23 to 79, were recorded for the dose-escalation cohort. Prior anti-PD-1, anti-PD-L1 or anti-CTLA-4 therapy was permitted, and approximately 40% of dose-escalation patients had received checkpoint inhibitors. Three dose-escalation patients achieved partial responses, one with hepatocellular carcinoma and two with cutaneous melanoma. The point of sequencing TCRbeta in the periphery was to test whether ivuxolimab changed TCR sequence diversity and drove clonal T-cell expansion. The paper reports the monotherapy dose-escalation portion (N = 52 patients) of the phase I ivuxolimab trial.

From a lookup of the germline V gene (reference sequence), CDR1 and CDR2 are SGHNT and YYREEE. The CDR3 has 13 amino acids, counting the end cysteine and phenylalanine. CDR3 DNA only is kept here, 39 bases in frame from base 1. Overall study outcomes, separate from this receptor: Low levels of normalized T-cell clonal expansion were also seen in some patients who did not respond. In partial responders in the 0.1-3.0 mg/kg groups, normalized peripheral clonal expansion was found to be among the lowest, especially among CD8+ T cells. Which antigens the clonally expanded peripheral T cells were specific for was not determined. After ivuxolimab, expanded clones were on average more numerous among CD8+ T cells than among CD4+ T cells. At doses of 0.1 to 3.0 mg/kg, clonal expansion of both CD4+ and CD8+ blood T cells was observed from baseline to week 6.

The sample consisted of CD4+ or CD8+ T cells sorted from blood, taken in a trial of the OX40 agonist ivuxolimab. The V gene is TRBV5-4 and the J gene is TRBJ2-7, with 9 bases aligning to TRBD1. The TCR originated in an adult with an advanced solid tumor such as melanoma, head and neck, liver or kidney cancer. CDR3 protein: CVSSWDRAGEQYF. The sequence in DNA is TGTGTCAGCAGCTGGGACAGGGCGGGCGAGCAGTACTTC.